This TCR beta chain was recovered during a study of cytotoxic CD8 clonotypes in ibrutinib-treated CLL. The assay was immunoSEQ multiplex PCR, and TCRdb's table has in-frame clones only and misses some. The sample carries approximately 97,000 clones, around 77% recorded once. Sequences were derived from PBMCs, sampled after 24 months of ibrutinib treatment. The TCR was taken from a human donor with chronic lymphocytic leukemia.

The CDR3 DNA follows: TGTGCCAGCAGCCCCCTGGGGGGAAGGACCGGGGAGCTGTTTTTT. This encodes CASSPLGGRTGELFF. The chain carries TRBV7-9 and TRBJ2-2, with D possibly TRBD2 on 6 matching bases. The CDR3 extends over 15 amino acids. Trimming left V 5 bases short and J 5 bases short, with 15 bases between. Germline V gene lookup returns CDR1 SEHNR and CDR2 FQNEAQ (reference sequence).